This T cell receptor beta chain was observed in a study of cytomegalovirus exposure and HLA in healthy donors. PCR primers comprised 60 Vbeta and 13 Jbeta primers. Assay used: immunoSEQ multiplex PCR; TCRdb lists only in-frame clones, some missing. The sample lists around 170,000 clones; around four fifths were seen once. The sequence derives from a woman in her late teens or twenties in good health and CMV-seronegative. Sequencing used PBMCs.

CDR3 protein: CAWDSMGSSGNTIYF. The CDR3 DNA reads as TGTGCCTGGGACTCTATGGGTAGCTCTGGAAACACCATATATTTT. The chain has TRBV30 and TRBJ1-3; D gene uncertain. The CDR3 loop spans 15 amino acids. V lost 5 bases and J lost 0, with 14 bases in between. CDR1 GTSNPN and CDR2 SVGIG come from the germline V gene (reference sequence).